These 5 T cell receptor beta chains were all obtained from the same sample, sequenced in a study of a mutant IDH1 vaccine in newly diagnosed glioma. Using immunoSEQ multiplex PCR, the repertoire was profiled, and TCRdb retains in-frame clones only, with some absent. The sample shows 70,000 to 95,000 clones, approximately 80% of them seen only once. The time point is: baseline, week 1 (first vaccination visit). This sample's treatment: pre-vaccination baseline after standard-of-care therapy. The sample consisted of PBMCs, taken from a glioma patient treated with radiotherapy, temozolomide or both. All receptors come from a man aged 40-49 years with glioma. Some clones in this sample may be carry-over from other donors' samples.

This clone showed up just a few times. The chain is built from TRBV30 and TRBJ1-5, with TRBD1 matching 9 bases. V gave up 0 bases and J gave up 1 base; unmatched junction bases: 4. The CDR3 totals 16 residues. From germline, CDR1 is GTSNPN and CDR2 SVGIG (reference sequence). The CDR3 protein is CAWSVGQGKSNQPQHF. Here the CDR3 DNA reads TGTGCCTGGAGTGTAGGACAGGGGAAGAGCAATCAGCCCCAGCATTTT.

The gene calls are TRBV2 and TRBJ1-2; perhaps TRBD1 as D (5 bases). The CDR3 sequence is 13 residues long. Germline V gives CDR1 SNHLY, CDR2 FYNNEI. V shed 9 bases and J shed 2 bases, with 13 bases lying between them. The CDR3 bases are TGTGCCAGTGGGGCCGGACTCAACTATGGCTACACCTTC. This sequence encodes CASGAGLNYGYTF.

The chain combines TRBV4-1 with TRBJ1-5, with D hard to call. Looked up from germline, CDR1 is MGHRA and CDR2 is YSYEKL. V gave up 4 bases and J gave up 6 bases, with 19 bases separating them. The CDR3 contains 16 residues. The CDR3 spells CASSPNPRGDGQPQHF. The DNA for the CDR3 is TGCGCCAGCAGCCCCAACCCACGAGGAGACGGTCAGCCCCAGCATTTT.

V is TRBV6-1 and J is TRBJ1-5; 8 nucleotides line up with TRBD1. CDR1 and CDR2 from the germline V gene are MNHNS and SASEGT. The CDR3 contains 15 residues. With 5 bases clipped from V and 2 bases from J, the junction kept 5 bases outside the gene matches. The CDR3 reads CASSTTGDGNQPQHF. The CDR3 coding sequence is TGTGCCAGCAGTACGACAGGGGATGGCAATCAGCCCCAGCATTTT.

This chain connects TRBV2 to TRBJ2-7; possible D gene TRBD1, 5 bases. The CDR3 contains 12 residues. Germline V CDR1 and CDR2: SNHLY, FYNNEI. Trimming took 6 bases from V and 5 from J, leaving 11 bases between them. The CDR3 DNA reads as TGTGCCAGCAGACGACAGATCCACGAGCAGTACTTC. Translation gives CASRRQIHEQYF.